This TCR beta chain is from a study of shared clonotypes between healthy human individuals. About the study: Two women and three men aged 18 to 49 made up the donors.

General study findings and limits: It was the few donors that limited the genetic and exposure-history diversity represented.

Comments on this clone: Its antigen remains unknown.

Germline CDR1 is SGHRS and CDR2 is YFSETQ. V dropped 3 bases and J dropped 5; count of bases not matched to a gene: 5. CDR3 length: 15 amino acids. All participating donors were Caucasian adults from Nashville, Tennessee. Produced via immunoSEQ multiplex PCR; TCRdb's table is partial and in-frame only. The repertoire holds about 380,000 clones, with about 96% as singletons. The genes are TRBV5-1 and TRBJ2-2, with 9 bases lining up with TRBD2. The sample comprised memory CD8+ T cells sorted from blood. This sample's subset: CD45RO+ cells pooled with CCR7-negative TemRA cells. This clonotype originated in a man aged 25 to 40 in good health. The chain's CDR3 is CASSSLTSGTGELFF. CDR3 in DNA: TGCGCCAGCAGCTCCCTGACTAGCGGTACCGGGGAGCTGTTTTTT. Together with reference TRBV5-1 and TRBJ2-2, the CDR3 gives the full variable domain: KAGVTQTPRYLIKTRGQQVTLSCSPISGHRSVSWYQQTPGQGLQFLFEYFSETQRNKGNFPGRFSGRQFSNSRSEMNVSTLELGDSALYLCASSSLTSGTGELFFGEGSRLTVL.